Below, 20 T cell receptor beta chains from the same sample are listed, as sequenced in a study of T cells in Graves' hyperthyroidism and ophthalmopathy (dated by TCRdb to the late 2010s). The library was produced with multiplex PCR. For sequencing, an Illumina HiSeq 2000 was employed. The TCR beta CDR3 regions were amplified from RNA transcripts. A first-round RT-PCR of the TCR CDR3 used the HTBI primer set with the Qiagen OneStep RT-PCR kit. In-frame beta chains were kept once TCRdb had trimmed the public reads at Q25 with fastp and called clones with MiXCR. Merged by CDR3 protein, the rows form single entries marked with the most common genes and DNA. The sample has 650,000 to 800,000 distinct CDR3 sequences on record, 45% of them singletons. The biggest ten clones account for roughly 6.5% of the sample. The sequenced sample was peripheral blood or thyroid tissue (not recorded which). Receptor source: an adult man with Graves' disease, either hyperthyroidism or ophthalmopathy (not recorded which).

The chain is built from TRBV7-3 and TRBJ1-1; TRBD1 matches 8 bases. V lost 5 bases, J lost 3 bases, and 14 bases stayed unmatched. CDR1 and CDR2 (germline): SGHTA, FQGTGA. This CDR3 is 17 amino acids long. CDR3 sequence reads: CASSLPRTGSVDTEAFF. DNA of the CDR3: TGTGCCAGCAGCCTCCCCCGGACAGGGTCCGTCGACACTGAAGCTTTCTTT.

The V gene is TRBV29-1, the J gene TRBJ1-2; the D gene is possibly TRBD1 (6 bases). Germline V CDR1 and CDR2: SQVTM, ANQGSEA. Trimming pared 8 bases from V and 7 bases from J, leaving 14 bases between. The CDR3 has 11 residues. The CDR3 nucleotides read TGCAGCTACAGACAGGACGGTGGCTACACCTTC. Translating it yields CSYRQDGGYTF.

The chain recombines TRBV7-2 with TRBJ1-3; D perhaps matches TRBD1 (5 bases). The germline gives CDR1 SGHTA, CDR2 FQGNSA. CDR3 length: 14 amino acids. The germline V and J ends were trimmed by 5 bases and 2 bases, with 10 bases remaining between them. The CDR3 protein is CASSLDSAGNTIYF. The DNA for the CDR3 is TGTGCCAGCAGCCTCGACAGTGCTGGAAACACCATATATTTT.

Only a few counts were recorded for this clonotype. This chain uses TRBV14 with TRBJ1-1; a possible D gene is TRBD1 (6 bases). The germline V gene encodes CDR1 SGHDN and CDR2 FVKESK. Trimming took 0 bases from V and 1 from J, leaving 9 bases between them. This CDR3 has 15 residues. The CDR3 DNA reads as TGTGCCAGCAGCCAAGATACAGGGTCGAACACTGAAGCTTTCTTT. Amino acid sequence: CASSQDTGSNTEAFF.

CDR3 sequence reads: CASSLKSGTAQETQYF. CDR3 sequence (DNA): TGTGCCAGCAGCTTAAAGTCTGGGACTGCACAAGAGACCCAGTACTTC. The chain links TRBV13 to TRBJ2-5; D is perhaps TRBD2 (6 bases). This CDR3 is 16 amino acids long. V lost 2 bases and J lost 2, with 15 bases in between. CDR1 and CDR2 from the germline V gene are PRHDT and FYEKMQ (reference sequence).

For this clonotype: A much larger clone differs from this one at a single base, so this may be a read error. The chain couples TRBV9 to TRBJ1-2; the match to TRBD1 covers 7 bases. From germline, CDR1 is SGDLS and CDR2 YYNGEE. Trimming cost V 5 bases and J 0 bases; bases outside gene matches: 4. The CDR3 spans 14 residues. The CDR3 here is CASRPGTANYGYTF. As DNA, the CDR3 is TGTGCCAGCAGGCCCGGGACAGCTAACTATGGCTACACCTTC. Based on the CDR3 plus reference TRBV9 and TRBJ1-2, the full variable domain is DSGVTQTPKHLITATGQRVTLRCSPRSGDLSVYWYQQSLDQGLQFLIQYYNGEERAKGNILERFSAQQFPDLHSELNLSSLELGDSALYFCASRPGTANYGYTFGSGTRLTVV.

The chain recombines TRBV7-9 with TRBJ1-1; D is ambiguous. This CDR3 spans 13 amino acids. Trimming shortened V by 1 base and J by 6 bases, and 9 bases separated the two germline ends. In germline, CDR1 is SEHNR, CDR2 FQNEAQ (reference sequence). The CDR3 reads CASSLVQLAEAFF. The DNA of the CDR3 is TGTGCCAGCAGCTTAGTACAGTTGGCTGAAGCTTTCTTT.

This chain's CDR3 is CSARGPSSSGNTIYF. CDR3 in DNA: TGCAGTGCTAGGGGACCGAGTAGCTCTGGAAACACCATATATTTT. V gene TRBV20-1 combines with J gene TRBJ1-3, with a weak D call TRBD1 (5 bases). The germline CDR1 and CDR2 sequences are DFQATT and SNEGSKA (reference sequence). With 3 bases removed from V and 0 bases from J, the gap between germline ends came to 12 bases. The CDR3 spans 15 residues.

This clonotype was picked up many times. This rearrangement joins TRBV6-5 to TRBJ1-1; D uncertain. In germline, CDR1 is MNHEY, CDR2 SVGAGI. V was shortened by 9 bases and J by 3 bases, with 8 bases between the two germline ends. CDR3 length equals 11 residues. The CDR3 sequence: CASSTYTEAFF. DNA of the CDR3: TGTGCCAGTAGTACTTACACTGAAGCTTTCTTT.

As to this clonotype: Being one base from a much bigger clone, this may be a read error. The CDR3 nucleotides read TGTGCCAGCAGCATAGTGGGCCCTAACTCCTACGAGCAGTACTTC. Its translation: CASSIVGPNSYEQYF. The V call is TRBV7-3, the J call TRBJ2-7; no firm D call. CDR3 length: 15 amino acids. Trimming left V 5 bases short and J 0 bases short, with 14 bases between. Germline V gives CDR1 SGHTA, CDR2 FQGTGA.

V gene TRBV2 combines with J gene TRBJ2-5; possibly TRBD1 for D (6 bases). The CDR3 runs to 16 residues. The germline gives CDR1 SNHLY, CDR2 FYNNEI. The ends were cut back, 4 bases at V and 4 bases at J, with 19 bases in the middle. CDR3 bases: TGTGCCAGCAGTGCTAGAGGTGGGGGCACAGGAGAGACCCAGTACTTC. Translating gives CASSARGGGTGETQYF.

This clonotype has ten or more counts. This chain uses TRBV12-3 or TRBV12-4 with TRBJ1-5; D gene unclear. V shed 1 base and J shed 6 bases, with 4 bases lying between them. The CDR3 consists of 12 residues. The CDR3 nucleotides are TGTGCCAGCAGTTTAGTCGGTCAGCCCCAGCATTTT. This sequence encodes CASSLVGQPQHF.

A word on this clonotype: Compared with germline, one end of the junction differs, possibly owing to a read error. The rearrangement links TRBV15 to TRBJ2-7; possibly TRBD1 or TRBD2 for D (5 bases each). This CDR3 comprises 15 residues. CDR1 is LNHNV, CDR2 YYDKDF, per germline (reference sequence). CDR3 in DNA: TGTGCCGCCAGCAGGCACCGGGACGGGCCCTACGAGCAGTACTTC. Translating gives CAASRHRDGPYEQYF.

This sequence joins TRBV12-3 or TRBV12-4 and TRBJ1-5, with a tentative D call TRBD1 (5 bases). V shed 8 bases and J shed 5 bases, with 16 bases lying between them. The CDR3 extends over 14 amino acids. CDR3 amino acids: CASSPGMGDQPQHF. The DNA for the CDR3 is TGTGCCAGCTCGCCGGGGATGGGGGATCAGCCCCAGCATTTT.

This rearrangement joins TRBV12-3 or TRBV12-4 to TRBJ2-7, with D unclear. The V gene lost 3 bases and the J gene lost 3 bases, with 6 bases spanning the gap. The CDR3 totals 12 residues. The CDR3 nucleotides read TGTGCCAGCAGTTTTCGGTACTACGAGCAGTACTTC. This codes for CASSFRYYEQYF.

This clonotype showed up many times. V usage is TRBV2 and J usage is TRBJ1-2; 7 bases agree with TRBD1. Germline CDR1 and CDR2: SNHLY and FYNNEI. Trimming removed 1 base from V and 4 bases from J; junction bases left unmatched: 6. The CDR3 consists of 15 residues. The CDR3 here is CASSEGGTALYGYTF. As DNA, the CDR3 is TGTGCCAGCAGTGAAGGAGGGACAGCTCTCTATGGCTACACCTTC.

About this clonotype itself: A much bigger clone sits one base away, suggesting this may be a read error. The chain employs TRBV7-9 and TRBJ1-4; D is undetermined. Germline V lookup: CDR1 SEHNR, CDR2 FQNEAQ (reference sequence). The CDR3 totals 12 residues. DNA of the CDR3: TGTGCCGGCAGCACGAGTAATGAAAAACTGTTTTTT. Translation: CAGSTSNEKLFF.

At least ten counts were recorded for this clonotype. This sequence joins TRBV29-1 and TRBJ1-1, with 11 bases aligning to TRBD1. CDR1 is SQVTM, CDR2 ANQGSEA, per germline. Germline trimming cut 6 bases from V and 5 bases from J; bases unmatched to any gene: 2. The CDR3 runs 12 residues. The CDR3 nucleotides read TGCAGCGTCGGACAGGGGGCGACTGAAGCTTTCTTT. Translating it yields CSVGQGATEAFF.

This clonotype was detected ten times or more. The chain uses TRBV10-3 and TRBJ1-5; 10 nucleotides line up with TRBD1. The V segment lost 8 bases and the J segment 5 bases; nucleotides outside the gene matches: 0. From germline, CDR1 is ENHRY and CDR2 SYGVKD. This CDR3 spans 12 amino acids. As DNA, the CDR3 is TGTGCCATCGGACAGGGGGATCAGCCCCAGCATTTT. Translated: CAIGQGDQPQHF.

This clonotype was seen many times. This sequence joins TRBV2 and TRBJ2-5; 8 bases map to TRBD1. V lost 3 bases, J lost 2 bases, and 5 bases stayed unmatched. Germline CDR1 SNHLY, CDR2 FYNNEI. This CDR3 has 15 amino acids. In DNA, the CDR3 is TGTGCCAGCAGTGATTGGACAGGGCTTCAAGAGACCCAGTACTTC. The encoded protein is CASSDWTGLQETQYF.